Sequencing of this T cell receptor beta chain was carried out in a study of PD-1 blockade in classical Hodgkin lymphoma. Findings and caveats of the study: At baseline, newly diagnosed patients reportedly showed less TCR diversity than healthy donors. Although disease activity or prior therapy may be involved, causes of the repertoire differences remain undefined.

Produced via immunoSEQ multiplex PCR; TCRdb's table is partial and in-frame only. The data show about 36,000 clones, roughly two thirds seen once. Brentuximab vedotin exposure varied among the patients, all of whom had relapsed after autologous stem cell transplantation. Of note for this clone: Antigen unknown.

This CDR3 is built from 16 residues. CDR1 is ENHRY, CDR2 SYGVKD, per germline. V was clipped by 10 bases and J by 1 base; unmatched bases: 12. This TCR came from a human donor with classical Hodgkin lymphoma. Sample: peripheral blood mononuclear cells (PBMCs), taken before the second cycle of nivolumab. This chain links TRBV10-3 with TRBJ2-7; 11 bases match TRBD2. CDR3 region: CATGRLAGGQSYEQYF. The CDR3, as DNA: TGTGCCACCGGTCGGCTAGCGGGAGGTCAATCCTACGAGCAGTACTTC.